These 27 T cell receptor beta chains were all obtained from the same sample, sequenced in a study of naive and memory T cell subsets. Four PCR rounds used nested alpha and beta constant region primers plus the SP2 primer. TCRdb used MiXCR to reprocess the 5' RACE reads, holding one entry per CDR3 protein. The sample carries roughly 30,000 distinct CDR3 sequences, about a sixth recorded once. TCR cDNA received a 3' ligated oligonucleotide that carried a UMI. These receptors were collected from a female donor in good health.

This clonotype appeared many times. V and J are TRBV6-5 and TRBJ1-4, with TRBD1 matching over 9 bases. CDR1 is MNHEY, CDR2 SVGAGI, per germline. The CDR3 has 16 residues. The V gene end was trimmed by 5 bases and the J gene end by 7 bases; junction bases not matched to a gene: 11. CDR3 sequence reads: CASSERTGGFAEKLFF. The CDR3, as DNA: TGTGCCAGCAGTGAACGAACAGGGGGCTTCGCTGAAAAACTGTTTTTT.

This clonotype was counted ten times or more. The rearrangement joins TRBV6-5 to TRBJ2-7; a weak D match, TRBD1 (6 bases). This CDR3 is built from 12 residues. CDR1 and CDR2 from the germline V gene are MNHEY and SVGAGI. V dropped 6 bases and J dropped 3 bases, with 9 bases sitting between them. For the CDR3, the DNA is TGTGCCAGCAGACGGGACAACTACGAGCAGTACTTC. The encoded protein is CASRRDNYEQYF.

Sample share makes this clonotype medium-sized (0.01 to 0.1%). The gene calls are TRBV7-2 and TRBJ2-1; D could derive from TRBD1 or TRBD2 (5 bases each). The germline V gene has CDR1 SGHTA and CDR2 FQGNSA. CDR3 length: 15 amino acids. The V and J ends lost 5 bases and 0 bases respectively, with 11 bases between them. The CDR3 loop reads CASSPSGPSYNEQFF. The CDR3 nucleotides are TGTGCCAGCAGCCCCTCGGGGCCCTCCTACAATGAGCAGTTCTTC.

This clonotype was seen ten or more times. V gene TRBV6-5 combines with J gene TRBJ1-1, with 7 bases matching TRBD1. The CDR3 length is 17 residues. J gave up 1 base and V 7 bases, and 15 bases lay outside the gene matches. Looked up from germline, CDR1 is MNHEY and CDR2 is SVGAGI. CDR3 sequence: CASKNRDRSKQNTEAFF. CDR3 coding DNA: TGTGCCAGCAAAAATAGGGACAGAAGTAAACAGAACACTGAAGCTTTCTTT.

This clonotype was recorded a few times. This clone may be a read error of a much larger clone one base away. The chain uses TRBV29-1 and TRBJ2-1; D possibly corresponds to TRBD2 (6 bases). V shed 3 bases and J shed 7 bases, with 10 bases lying between them. Germline-derived CDR1 and CDR2 are SQVTM and ANQGSEA. The CDR3 runs 12 residues. The DNA for the CDR3 is TGCAGCGTTGATTCTGGGAGGAATGAGCAGTTCTTC. Translation: CSVDSGRNEQFF.

The gene calls are TRBV12-3 or TRBV12-4 and TRBJ1-4; possible D gene TRBD1, 6 bases. Trimming stripped 4 bases from V and 8 bases from J, with 17 bases between. The CDR3 runs 15 residues. The CDR3 coding sequence is TGTGCCAGCAGTTACCAGGGGACGAATAACGAAAAACTGTTTTTT. Its translation: CASSYQGTNNEKLFF.

This clonotype counts as medium-sized. The chain is built from TRBV11-3 and TRBJ2-3; 10 nucleotides line up with TRBD2. The germline V gene encodes CDR1 SGHNT and CDR2 YENEEA. The CDR3 is 19 amino acids. The junction had 12 bases not matched to a gene; V was cut back by 0 bases and J by 3 bases. The CDR3 sequence is CASSLDPPPTSGDTDTQYF. CDR3 nucleotide sequence: TGTGCCAGCAGCTTAGATCCACCTCCAACTAGCGGGGATACAGATACGCAGTATTTT. The whole variable domain, remainder taken from reference TRBV11-3 and TRBJ2-3, is EAGVVQSPRYKIIEKKQPVAFWCNPISGHNTLYWYLQNLGQGPELLIRYENEEAVDDSQLPKDRFSAERLKGVDSTLKIQPAELGDSAVYLCASSLDPPPTSGDTDTQYFGPGTRLTVL.

By proportion, this clonotype is medium-sized (0.01 to 0.1%). This rearrangement joins TRBV20-1 to TRBJ2-5; the D is unclear. Germline assignment: CDR1 DFQATT and CDR2 SNEGSKA (reference sequence). The CDR3 spans 14 residues. V lost 1 base and J 0 bases, leaving 9 bases between the germline ends. The CDR3 region is CSARVSTNQETQYF. The CDR3 nucleotides are TGCAGTGCTAGAGTGTCAACCAACCAAGAGACCCAGTACTTC.

In this sample, this clonotype turned up a few times. This chain connects TRBV5-6 to TRBJ1-6; 7 bases map to TRBD1. V lost 1 base, J lost 7 bases, and 8 bases stayed unmatched. The CDR3 totals 16 residues. Germline V gene sequence: CDR1 SGHDT, CDR2 YYEEEE. CDR3 in amino acids: CASSLRRGQPNSPLHF. In DNA form, the CDR3 reads TGTGCCAGCAGCTTGAGGAGGGGGCAGCCGAATTCACCCCTCCACTTT.

This clonotype is medium-sized. CDR3 region: CATSLTGGGTQYF. DNA of the CDR3: TGTGCCACCAGCTTAACAGGGGGGGGAACCCAGTACTTC. The rearrangement links TRBV24-1 to TRBJ2-5; TRBD1 might be the D (8 bases). Trimming removed 7 bases at V and 8 bases at J, with 16 bases between. CDR3 size: 13 residues. CDR1 and CDR2 (germline): KGHDR, SFDVKD.

The rearrangement joins TRBV6-6 to TRBJ1-2, with a possible D match to TRBD1 (6 bases). Germline V CDR1 and CDR2: MNHNY, SVGAGI (reference sequence). CDR3 length equals 14 residues. V was pared by 4 bases and J by 8 bases, with 17 bases between. This CDR3 is CASSSQGKVNGYTF. CDR3 DNA: TGTGCCAGCAGTTCCCAGGGGAAGGTAAACGGCTACACCTTC.

Comment on this clonotype: With a much larger clone just one base away, this may be a read error. The chain recombines TRBV7-2 with TRBJ2-5; tentatively, D is TRBD1 (5 bases). Germline V gives CDR1 SGHTA, CDR2 FQGNSA. The CDR3 contains 14 residues. In DNA form, the CDR3 reads TGTGCCAGCAGCTTACTTGGCAGGGCTGAGACCCGGTACTTC. Its translation: CASSLLGRAETRYF.

This clonotype was seen at least ten times. This chain joins TRBV25-1 and TRBJ2-7; the match to TRBD1 covers 10 bases. The germline V gene has CDR1 MGHDK and CDR2 SYGVNS. V shed 5 bases and J 6 bases; nucleotides not matched to a gene: 7. There are 14 residues in the CDR3. CDR3 region: CASSWPGQGSEQYF. CDR3 nucleotide sequence: TGTGCCAGCAGTTGGCCGGGACAGGGGTCCGAGCAGTACTTC.

This clonotype showed up many times. The chain employs TRBV29-1 and TRBJ2-6; possibly TRBD1 or TRBD2 for D (5 bases each). The V gene lost 7 bases and the J gene lost 0 bases, with 7 bases spanning the gap. CDR3 size: 13 residues. Germline assignment: CDR1 SQVTM and CDR2 ANQGSEA. The CDR3 nucleotides are TGCAGCGCCGGGACCTCTGGGGCCAACGTCCTGACTTTC. Its translation: CSAGTSGANVLTF.

This clonotype has at least ten counts. This chain uses TRBV20-1 with TRBJ2-1, with TRBD2 identical over 12 bases. This CDR3 has 14 amino acids. CDR1 is DFQATT and CDR2 is SNEGSKA in the germline V gene (reference sequence). In DNA, the CDR3 is TGCGCCACCACTAGCGGGGGGTTCTACAATGAGCAGTTCTTC. This codes for CATTSGGFYNEQFF.

By share of the sample, this clonotype is medium-sized. The genes are TRBV18 and TRBJ1-5; 8 bases agree with TRBD1. The CDR3 spans 14 residues. The V and J ends lost 3 bases and 3 bases, in that order; junction bases with no gene match: 1. CDR1 is KGHSH, CDR2 LQKENI, per germline. CDR3 sequence reads: CASSPQGANQPQHF. Written as DNA, the CDR3 is TGTGCCAGCTCACCCCAGGGGGCCAATCAGCCCCAGCATTTT.

There are a few counts of this clonotype. V is TRBV7-2 and J is TRBJ2-2; TRBD2 is a possible D gene (6 bases). In germline, CDR1 is SGHTA, CDR2 FQGNSA. V dropped 6 bases and J dropped 6 bases, with 11 bases sitting between them. There are 13 residues in the CDR3. The CDR3 bases are TGTGCCAGCAGTAGGGACTTCTCCGGGGAGCTGTTTTTT. Amino acids: CASSRDFSGELFF.

This clonotype was seen many times. The gene calls are TRBV6-5 and TRBJ1-2, with 8 bases lining up with TRBD1. The CDR3 consists of 15 residues. With 0 bases clipped from V and 4 bases from J, the junction kept 4 bases outside the gene matches. Germline V gene data show CDR1 as MNHEY and CDR2 as SVGAGI. CDR3 in DNA: TGTGCCAGCAGTTACTCGGACAGGGTATTCTATGGCTACACCTTC. This encodes CASSYSDRVFYGYTF.

This chain connects TRBV6-5 to TRBJ1-1; no clear D. CDR1 MNHEY and CDR2 SVGAGI come from the germline V gene. V was pared by 0 bases and J by 3 bases, with 5 bases between. The CDR3 is 13 amino acids. CDR3 sequence: CASSYSVYTEAFF. The CDR3 bases are TGTGCCAGCAGTTACTCTGTCTACACTGAAGCTTTCTTT.

This clonotype came up many times. The chain uses TRBV20-1 and TRBJ2-7; 9 nucleotides match TRBD1. The CDR3 extends over 12 amino acids. The V gene's germline CDR1 is DFQATT and CDR2 SNEGSKA (reference sequence). After removal of 4 bases from V and 4 bases from J, the junction contained 2 bases not matched to a gene. The CDR3 region is CSAKGQGYEQYF. DNA of the CDR3: TGCAGTGCTAAAGGACAGGGGTACGAGCAGTACTTC.

At least ten counts were recorded for this clonotype. The chain recombines TRBV20-1 with TRBJ2-3; 8 nucleotides match TRBD2. The CDR3 totals 16 residues. Germline CDR1 DFQATT, CDR2 SNEGSKA (reference sequence). Trimming at V came to 7 bases and at J to 0 bases, leaving 12 bases not matched to a gene. This chain's CDR3 is CSVQRPGLASTDTQYF. The DNA for the CDR3 is TGCAGTGTCCAGAGGCCCGGACTAGCCAGCACAGATACGCAGTATTTT.

The chain is built from TRBV5-1 and TRBJ2-3, with D possibly matching TRBD2 (5 bases). V gave up 0 bases and J gave up 2 bases, with 10 bases separating them. The germline V gene encodes CDR1 SGHRS and CDR2 YFSETQ. The CDR3 spans 15 residues. The CDR3 bases are TGCGCCAGCAGCTTGGACAGAGGGTTCACAGATACGCAGTATTTT. Amino acid sequence: CASSLDRGFTDTQYF.

This clonotype was recorded a few times. The CDR3 loop is CASSLFGSRTYNEQFF. CDR3 in DNA: TGTGCCAGCAGCCTCTTTGGTAGCCGCACTTACAATGAGCAGTTCTTC. The genes are TRBV7-9 and TRBJ2-1; D gene uncertain. The CDR3 extends over 16 amino acids. Trimming pared 5 bases from V and 4 bases from J, leaving 18 bases between. Germline-derived CDR1 and CDR2 are SEHNR and FQNEAQ (reference sequence).

The DNA for the CDR3 is TGTGCCAGCAGTCCCGAAAGCGGGGGGGCCTACAATGAGCAGTTCTTC. Protein sequence: CASSPESGGAYNEQFF. V usage is TRBV6-2 or TRBV6-3 and J usage is TRBJ2-1; 10 bases line up with TRBD2. The trim removed 5 bases at V and 2 bases at J, leaving 6 bases unmatched. The CDR3 sequence is 16 residues long. Germline-derived CDR1 and CDR2 are MNHEY and SVGEGT.

The gene calls are TRBV20-1 and TRBJ1-1; 11 nucleotides agree with TRBD1. Germline-derived CDR1 and CDR2 are DFQATT and SNEGSKA (reference sequence). V was clipped by 2 bases and J by 6 bases; unmatched bases: 8. This CDR3 is built from 15 residues. CDR3: CSARPGQGAFAEAFF. Written as DNA, the CDR3 is TGCAGTGCTAGACCCGGACAGGGGGCTTTCGCTGAAGCTTTCTTT.

The chain joins TRBV11-2 to TRBJ2-5; D gene ambiguous. Germline CDR1 and CDR2: SGHAT and FQNNGV. The V end was cut by 0 bases, the J end by 14 bases, with 16 bases between. This CDR3 has 13 residues. The DNA for the CDR3 is TGTGCCAGCAGCTTAGATCCTCACCGGCCCCGATACTTC. Protein sequence: CASSLDPHRPRYF.

The sample holds a few counts of this clonotype. V usage is TRBV7-2 and J usage is TRBJ2-4; D possibly corresponds to TRBD2 (5 bases). V dropped 0 bases and J dropped 0 bases, with 15 bases sitting between them. The CDR3 contains 18 residues. Germline CDR1 is SGHTA and CDR2 is FQGNSA. The CDR3 sequence: CASSLALDPGLAKNIQYF. The CDR3 nucleotides are TGTGCCAGCAGCTTAGCGCTCGATCCAGGACTAGCCAAAAACATTCAGTACTTC.